Presented here are 23 T cell receptor beta chains from one specimen sequenced in a study of Graves' ophthalmopathy and Graves' hyperthyroidism. Amplified material comprised TCR beta CDR3 regions derived from RNA transcripts. The first round was an RT-PCR with HTBI primers, and the second round was a multiplex PCR. TCRdb redid the calling of the multiplex PCR reads with MiXCR, one entry per CDR3 protein. The sample carries about 500,000 distinct CDR3 sequences, about 35% recorded once. The sequenced material came from peripheral blood or thyroid tissue (not recorded which). The receptors derive from an adult man with Graves' hyperthyroidism.

There are many counts of this clonotype. The rearrangement joins TRBV12-3 or TRBV12-4 to TRBJ1-3; no clear D gene. Trimming removed 1 base at V and 0 bases at J, with 10 bases between. CDR3 length equals 16 residues. The CDR3 spells CASSLGPANSGNTIYF. The CDR3 DNA is TGTGCCAGCAGTTTAGGTCCGGCAAACTCTGGAAACACCATATATTTT.

This clonotype has ten or more counts. The chain joins TRBV7-8 to TRBJ2-2, with 7 bases lining up with TRBD2. CDR3 length: 14 amino acids. Germline V gene lookup returns CDR1 SGHVS and CDR2 FQNEAQ. V was clipped by 0 bases and J by 7 bases; unmatched bases: 2. The chain's CDR3 is CASSLAGGVGELFF. CDR3 DNA: TGTGCCAGCAGCTTAGCGGGAGGGGTCGGGGAGCTGTTTTTT.

Many counts were recorded for this clonotype. The chain combines TRBV9 with TRBJ1-1; perhaps TRBD1 as D (5 bases). The CDR3 is 17 residues long. The V gene's germline CDR1 is SGDLS and CDR2 YYNGEE. V was trimmed by 0 bases and J by 1 base, leaving 16 bases between them. This chain's CDR3 is CASSVVVLWGGNTEAFF. In DNA form, the CDR3 reads TGTGCCAGCAGCGTAGTCGTATTGTGGGGGGGGAACACTGAAGCTTTCTTT.

This clonotype was observed at least ten times. This chain links TRBV10-3 with TRBJ1-5, with a possible D match to TRBD1 (5 bases). The germline V gene has CDR1 ENHRY and CDR2 SYGVKD. V was trimmed by 10 bases and J by 2 bases, leaving 18 bases between them. This CDR3 has 15 amino acids. CDR3 loop: CATRAGLEGNQPQHF. The CDR3 DNA follows: TGTGCCACCAGGGCTGGCCTGGAAGGCAATCAGCCCCAGCATTTT.

Comment on this clonotype: One end of the junction is discordant with germline, which a read error may explain. The gene calls are TRBV7-2 and TRBJ2-7; no reliable D call. Germline CDR1 reads SGHTA; CDR2 reads FQGNSA. This CDR3 contains 14 residues. The CDR3 DNA reads as TGTGTCAGCAGCTTAACGGTAGATACCTACGAGCAGTACTTC. As protein: CVSSLTVDTYEQYF.

This clonotype was seen once. CDR3 DNA: TGCAGCGTTCCCGGGAACACCATATATTTT. The encoded protein is CSVPGNTIYF. This chain links TRBV29-1 with TRBJ1-3; D is uncertain. CDR3 size: 10 residues. Trimming left V 5 bases short and J 7 bases short, with 6 bases between. In germline, CDR1 is SQVTM, CDR2 ANQGSEA.

This clonotype was seen many times. The chain recombines TRBV5-1 with TRBJ1-1, with D possibly TRBD1 on 6 matching bases. Germline CDR1 and CDR2: SGHRS and YFSETQ. Trimming shortened V by 4 bases and J by 6 bases, and 13 bases separated the two germline ends. CDR3 length equals 13 residues. The CDR3 sequence: CASSVQGFPEAFF. The CDR3, as DNA: TGCGCCAGCAGCGTACAGGGTTTCCCTGAAGCTTTCTTT.

This clonotype was observed many times. The chain couples TRBV7-8 to TRBJ2-6; 10 nucleotides align to TRBD1. CDR3 size: 18 residues. Germline V lookup: CDR1 SGHVS, CDR2 FQNEAQ. Trimming cost V 5 bases and J 2 bases; bases outside gene matches: 9. CDR3 residues: CASSHDRGRVPGANVLTF. CDR3 nucleotide sequence: TGTGCCAGCAGCCATGACAGGGGGCGGGTCCCTGGGGCCAACGTCCTGACTTTC.

This clonotype was counted at least ten times. V usage is TRBV20-1 and J usage is TRBJ1-6, with 8 nucleotides matching TRBD1. This CDR3 has 14 amino acids. V shed 3 bases and J 3 bases; nucleotides not matched to a gene: 1. CDR1 DFQATT and CDR2 SNEGSKA come from the germline V gene (reference sequence). The CDR3 loop reads CSASGQGYNSPLHF. DNA of the CDR3: TGCAGTGCTAGTGGACAGGGCTATAATTCACCCCTCCACTTT.

The CDR3, as DNA: TGTGCCTGGGGACAGTTGATCCCCTACGAGCAGTACTTC. Translation: CAWGQLIPYEQYF. The V gene is TRBV30, the J gene TRBJ2-7; tentatively, D is TRBD1 (6 bases). In germline, CDR1 is GTSNPN, CDR2 SVGIG (reference sequence). The CDR3 consists of 13 residues. Between the trimmed V and J ends, which lost 5 bases and 2 bases, there was a span of 13 bases.

This clonotype was observed at least ten times. The chain carries TRBV2 and TRBJ1-4; D might be TRBD1 (6 bases). The V end was cut by 7 bases, the J end by 7 bases, with 13 bases between. In germline, CDR1 is SNHLY, CDR2 FYNNEI. The CDR3 consists of 13 residues. CDR3 DNA sequence: TGTGCCAGCACACGGGGGCTGGGTGAAAAACTGTTTTTT. Its translation is CASTRGLGEKLFF.

The rearrangement joins TRBV20-1 to TRBJ2-7, with 13 positions matching TRBD2. Germline V gene sequence: CDR1 DFQATT, CDR2 SNEGSKA (reference sequence). The CDR3 extends over 14 amino acids. The V and J ends lost 3 bases and 4 bases, in that order; junction bases with no gene match: 3. CDR3 DNA: TGCAGTGCTAGCGGACTAGCGGGAGTGTACGAGCAGTACTTC. This translates into CSASGLAGVYEQYF.

The CDR3 DNA sequence: TGTGCCAGCAGTTTAGGGGATAGGGGGGTAGAAAATGAAAAACTGTTTTTT. It translates to CASSLGDRGVENEKLFF. This chain links TRBV12-3 or TRBV12-4 with TRBJ1-4, with D perhaps TRBD1 (6 bases). Trimming took 1 base from V and 5 from J, leaving 17 bases between them. CDR3 length: 17 amino acids.

This chain links TRBV29-1 with TRBJ1-2; 7 bases match TRBD1. The V and J ends lost 8 bases and 7 bases, in that order; junction bases with no gene match: 10. This CDR3 is 12 amino acids long. Germline V gene data show CDR1 as SQVTM and CDR2 as ANQGSEA. The CDR3 loop is CSRRDSRLGYTF. The CDR3 DNA sequence: TGCAGCAGGAGGGACAGCCGTCTTGGCTACACCTTC.

This clonotype was detected many times. The J gene is TRBJ2-5, the V gene TRBV12-3 or TRBV12-4; tentative D call: TRBD2 (5 bases). This CDR3 is built from 13 residues. V was trimmed by 3 bases and J by 5 bases, leaving 10 bases between them. CDR3 amino acids: CASSFGGRETQYF. DNA for the CDR3: TGTGCCAGCAGTTTTGGAGGCCGGGAGACCCAGTACTTC.

This clonotype was seen a few times. The chain links TRBV27 to TRBJ2-2, with D unclear. Germline V lookup: CDR1 MNHEY, CDR2 SMNVEV (reference sequence). The CDR3 has 12 amino acids. With 3 bases removed from V and 7 bases from J, the gap between germline ends came to 6 bases. CDR3 amino acids: CASSFTFGELFF. CDR3 sequence (DNA): TGTGCCAGCAGTTTCACCTTCGGGGAGCTGTTTTTT.

This clonotype was recorded at least ten times. CDR3 sequence reads: CASSASGYGYTF. The DNA of the CDR3 is TGTGCCAGCAGCGCGTCAGGTTATGGCTACACCTTC. The rearrangement joins TRBV9 to TRBJ1-2; no clear D gene. Germline V gene lookup returns CDR1 SGDLS and CDR2 YYNGEE. Trimming cost V 3 bases and J 5 bases, with 8 bases left between them. This CDR3 has 12 residues.

This clonotype was observed at least ten times. This sequence joins TRBV20-1 and TRBJ1-5; 8 positions match TRBD1. The CDR3 has 13 residues. Unmatched junction bases numbered 5, after V lost 3 bases and J lost 7 bases. CDR1 is DFQATT, CDR2 SNEGSKA, per germline (reference sequence). The CDR3 is CSASQDRVQPQHF. The CDR3 bases are TGCAGTGCTAGCCAGGACAGGGTCCAGCCCCAGCATTTT.

This chain uses TRBV7-2 with TRBJ1-5; D unclear. Germline lookup yields CDR1 SGHTA and CDR2 FQGNSA. The CDR3 has 14 amino acids. Trimming removed 5 bases at V and 5 bases at J, with 13 bases between. DNA of the CDR3: TGTGCCAGCAGCAGTCAAGGCACGGATCAGCCCCAGCATTTT. It yields the protein CASSSQGTDQPQHF.

The chain combines TRBV4-3 with TRBJ2-5; TRBD2 matches at 16 bases. The CDR3 runs to 16 residues. Germline CDR1 and CDR2: LGHNA and YSLEER. Trimming cost V 3 bases and J 5 bases; bases outside gene matches: 3. The CDR3 loop is CASSQGLAGGPETQYF. In DNA form, the CDR3 reads TGCGCCAGCAGCCAGGGACTAGCGGGGGGGCCGGAGACCCAGTACTTC.

The rearrangement joins TRBV29-1 to TRBJ1-1; D remains unclear. Germline CDR1 is SQVTM and CDR2 is ANQGSEA. This CDR3 is built from 10 residues. V lost 8 bases, J lost 5 bases, and 9 bases lay in between. CDR3 residues: CSFSETEAFF. CDR3 sequence (DNA): TGCAGCTTTTCTGAGACTGAAGCTTTCTTT.

This sequence joins TRBV5-1 and TRBJ2-7; TRBD1 matches 12 bases. The CDR3 contains 15 residues. The trim removed 3 bases at V and 5 bases at J, leaving 6 bases unmatched. Germline V lookup: CDR1 SGHRS, CDR2 YFSETQ. The CDR3, as DNA: TGCGCCAGCAGCTCTACCGGGACAGGGGGCCACGAGCAGTACTTC. Translating gives CASSSTGTGGHEQYF.

The sample holds a few counts of this clonotype. The chain carries TRBV7-3 and TRBJ2-1; 11 bases match TRBD1. CDR3 length equals 15 residues. V trimming: 2 bases; J trimming: 6 bases; junction bases outside the gene matches: 3. CDR1 SGHTA and CDR2 FQGTGA come from the germline V gene. CDR3 in amino acids: CASSLRDRGGNEQFF. The CDR3 nucleotides are TGTGCCAGCAGCTTACGGGACAGGGGGGGCAATGAGCAGTTCTTC.